The 25 T cell receptor beta chains in this list originate from one sample, sequenced in a study of blood T cells in healthy people across ages. Alongside a J-beta primer mix, a sample-barcoded 5' primer served in a second PCR lasting about 7 to 12 cycles. TCRdb independently ran MiXCR on the 5' RACE reads; one entry per CDR3 protein. The sample carries 1 million to 1.2 million distinct CDR3 sequences, less than 45% recorded once. The sample comprised blood. All receptors come from a man aged 18 to 29 in good health.

Turning to this clonotype: A much larger clone differs by one base, so this may be a read error. The chain couples TRBV2 to TRBJ2-3; possibly TRBD2 for D (5 bases). Trimming removed 8 bases at V and 0 bases at J, with 6 bases between. The CDR3 spans 12 residues. Germline-derived CDR1 and CDR2 are SNHLY and FYNNEI. The CDR3 DNA follows: TGTGCCAGCGGGGAGAGCACAGATACGCAGTATTTT. As protein: CASGESTDTQYF.

This sequence joins TRBV9 and TRBJ1-6, with D uncertain. Between the trimmed V and J ends, which lost 0 bases and 10 bases, there was a span of 5 bases. Looked up from germline, CDR1 is SGDLS and CDR2 is YYNGEE. The CDR3 is 12 residues long. CDR3 protein: CASSVEASPLHF. Written as DNA, the CDR3 is TGTGCCAGCAGCGTAGAGGCCTCACCCCTCCACTTT.

This clonotype was found many times. The chain couples TRBV12-3 or TRBV12-4 to TRBJ1-5, with TRBD1 as a possible D gene (6 bases). The CDR3 runs to 13 residues. The germline V and J ends were trimmed by 4 bases and 7 bases, with 11 bases remaining between them. The DNA for the CDR3 is TGTGCCAGCAGTTCAGGGGTTTGGCAGCCCCAGCATTTT. It translates to CASSSGVWQPQHF.

The chain employs TRBV9 and TRBJ2-3, with TRBD1 matching over 10 bases. The germline V gene has CDR1 SGDLS and CDR2 YYNGEE. The CDR3 spans 17 residues. Trimming removed 2 bases from V and 3 bases from J; junction bases left unmatched: 9. The CDR3 DNA reads as TGTGCCAGCAGCGTTTCCCCGGGACAGGGGTCGACAGATACGCAGTATTTT. Its protein is CASSVSPGQGSTDTQYF. Full variable domain (rest looked up from reference TRBV9 and TRBJ2-3): DSGVTQTPKHLITATGQRVTLRCSPRSGDLSVYWYQQSLDQGLQFLIQYYNGEERAKGNILERFSAQQFPDLHSELNLSSLELGDSALYFCASSVSPGQGSTDTQYFGPGTRLTVL.

The chain links TRBV3-1 to TRBJ1-4; 10 bases are shared with TRBD1. The germline V gene encodes CDR1 LGHDT and CDR2 YNNKEL (reference sequence). This CDR3 contains 16 residues. The trim removed 3 bases at V and 7 bases at J, leaving 8 bases unmatched. The CDR3 DNA reads TGTGCCAGCAGCCACCAATGGACAGGGGGTACTGAAAAACTGTTTTTT. This encodes CASSHQWTGGTEKLFF. Together with reference TRBV3-1 and TRBJ1-4, the CDR3 gives the full variable domain: DTAVSQTPKYLVTQMGNDKSIKCEQNLGHDTMYWYKQDSKKFLKIMFSYNNKELIINETVPNRFSPKSPDKAHLNLHINSLELGDSAVYFCASSHQWTGGTEKLFFGSGTQLSVL.

In this sample, this clonotype turned up many times. This chain uses TRBV20-1 with TRBJ2-3, with 14 bases that match TRBD2. The CDR3 is made up of 16 amino acids. J lost 5 bases, V lost 6 bases, and 10 bases had no gene match. Germline values: CDR1 DFQATT, CDR2 SNEGSKA (reference sequence). The CDR3 is CSANGLAGGSGDTQYF. Here the CDR3 DNA reads TGCAGTGCCAACGGACTAGCGGGGGGCTCCGGAGATACGCAGTATTTT.

This clonotype came up a few times. The chain links TRBV20-1 to TRBJ1-1, with D perhaps matching TRBD1 (5 bases). V gave up 6 bases and J gave up 4 bases, with 15 bases separating them. The CDR3 extends over 13 amino acids. The germline V gene has CDR1 DFQATT and CDR2 SNEGSKA (reference sequence). The CDR3 here is CSARQTPGTEAFF. CDR3 DNA sequence: TGCAGTGCGAGACAGACCCCGGGCACTGAAGCTTTCTTT.

The genes are TRBV12-3 or TRBV12-4 and TRBJ2-2; 8 nucleotides agree with TRBD1. This CDR3 contains 18 residues. The trim removed 4 bases at V and 0 bases at J, leaving 10 bases unmatched. The CDR3 nucleotides are TGTGCCAGCAGTTCCGCAGCCTACAGGGGGACGAACACCGGGGAGCTGTTTTTT. This translates into CASSSAAYRGTNTGELFF.

The V call is TRBV13, the J call TRBJ2-7, with D possibly being TRBD2 (6 bases). V lost 5 bases and J lost 0, with 11 bases in between. Germline CDR1 is PRHDT and CDR2 is FYEKMQ (reference sequence). The CDR3 runs to 14 residues. CDR3 nucleotides: TGTGCCAGCAGCGTGTTCGGGAGCTCCTACGAGCAGTACTTC. It codes for CASSVFGSSYEQYF.

The rearrangement links TRBV18 to TRBJ2-1; 12 positions match TRBD2. The CDR3 runs to 14 residues. Trimming took 6 bases from V and 9 from J; bases not matched to a gene: 6. Germline-derived CDR1 and CDR2 are KGHSH and LQKENI. CDR3 residues: CASSTGTSGSEQFF. In nucleotides, the CDR3 is TGTGCCAGCTCGACCGGGACTAGCGGGTCTGAGCAGTTCTTC.

This chain uses TRBV6-2 or TRBV6-3 with TRBJ1-2; D call uncertain. Trimming shortened V by 2 bases and J by 2 bases, and 9 bases separated the two germline ends. The length of the CDR3 is 14 residues. CDR1 is MNHEY and CDR2 is SVGEGT in the germline V gene. CDR3 sequence reads: CASSYAQPNYGYTF. The CDR3 nucleotides read TGTGCCAGCAGTTACGCCCAGCCCAACTATGGCTACACCTTC.

This clonotype occurred a few times. This chain uses TRBV5-1 with TRBJ1-1; possibly TRBD1 for D (6 bases). CDR3 length equals 16 residues. Germline CDR1 reads SGHRS; CDR2 reads YFSETQ. The V gene lost 0 bases and the J gene lost 4 bases, with 16 bases spanning the gap. The CDR3 reads CASSLGLQGRGTEAFF. The CDR3 coding sequence is TGCGCCAGCAGCTTGGGTCTACAGGGTCGGGGCACTGAAGCTTTCTTT.

V gene TRBV9 combines with J gene TRBJ1-2, with 10 nucleotides matching TRBD1. CDR1 and CDR2 (germline): SGDLS, YYNGEE. This CDR3 comprises 14 residues. Trimming took 3 bases from V and 6 from J; bases not matched to a gene: 5. The CDR3, as DNA: TGTGCCAGCAGCGCTGGACAGGGGGAAAATGGCTACACCTTC. Protein product: CASSAGQGENGYTF. The full variable domain, rest sourced from reference TRBV9 and TRBJ1-2, is DSGVTQTPKHLITATGQRVTLRCSPRSGDLSVYWYQQSLDQGLQFLIQYYNGEERAKGNILERFSAQQFPDLHSELNLSSLELGDSALYFCASSAGQGENGYTFGSGTRLTVV.

The chain combines TRBV6-2 or TRBV6-3 with TRBJ2-1; 14 nucleotides align to TRBD2. The CDR3 is 17 residues long. Trimming removed 1 base from V and 2 bases from J; junction bases left unmatched: 1. CDR1 and CDR2 from the germline V gene are MNHEY and SVGEGT. CDR3 residues: CASSYLGLAGAYNEQFF. DNA for the CDR3: TGTGCCAGCAGTTACTTGGGACTAGCGGGGGCCTACAATGAGCAGTTCTTC.

This clonotype appeared a few times. The chain carries TRBV24-1 and TRBJ1-1; a possible D gene is TRBD1 (5 bases). This CDR3 spans 15 amino acids. V lost 5 bases to trimming and J lost 3 bases, with 15 bases between them. Germline loops: CDR1 KGHDR, CDR2 SFDVKD. The CDR3 sequence: CATSGTTRGDTEAFF. DNA of the CDR3: TGTGCCACCAGTGGGACAACCCGGGGAGACACTGAAGCTTTCTTT.

The CDR3 DNA reads TGTGCCAGCAGTCTTAGTGGGGGACGAAAACTGTTTTTT. It is translated as CASSLSGGRKLFF. The V call is TRBV5-5, the J call TRBJ1-4; tentative D call: TRBD1 (5 bases). The CDR3 contains 13 residues. Per germline, CDR1 SGHKS and CDR2 YYEKEE (reference sequence). Trimming left V 5 bases short and J 10 bases short, with 15 bases between.

The chain carries TRBV13 and TRBJ2-7; perhaps TRBD1 as D (6 bases). CDR3 length: 16 residues. The V gene's germline CDR1 is PRHDT and CDR2 FYEKMQ (reference sequence). The ends were cut back, 5 bases at V and 7 bases at J, with 24 bases in the middle. The DNA for the CDR3 is TGTGCCAGCAGCGCGACCAGTAGAGGGAGAGGGGGTGAGCAGTACTTC. It specifies CASSATSRGRGGEQYF.

This clonotype was found a few times. The CDR3 reads CAISAGTTYEQYF. DNA of the CDR3: TGTGCCATCTCTGCGGGGACAACCTACGAGCAGTACTTC. The genes are TRBV10-3 and TRBJ2-7; D possibly uses TRBD1 or TRBD2 (6 bases each). V lost 8 bases and J 2 bases, leaving 13 bases between the germline ends. This CDR3 is built from 13 residues. Germline lookup yields CDR1 ENHRY and CDR2 SYGVKD.

The CDR3 region is CASRGDSISETQYF. CDR3 bases: TGCGCCAGCAGGGGTGACTCCATATCGGAGACCCAGTACTTC. The genes are TRBV5-1 and TRBJ2-5, with no clear D. V shed 5 bases and J shed 5 bases, with 16 bases lying between them. This CDR3 spans 14 amino acids. Germline V CDR1 and CDR2: SGHRS, YFSETQ.

The V and J genes are TRBV6-1 and TRBJ2-1; 8 bases align to TRBD2. This CDR3 has 17 amino acids. Unmatched junction bases numbered 11, after V lost 4 bases and J lost 3 bases. In germline, CDR1 is MNHNS, CDR2 SASEGT. CDR3 bases: TGTGCCAGCAGTGCAGGGAGTTCTAGCGGGTACTACAATGAGCAGTTCTTC. Encoded protein: CASSAGSSSGYYNEQFF.

This clonotype was seen only a few times. The chain has TRBV2 and TRBJ2-3; D possibly uses TRBD1 or TRBD2 (5 bases each). CDR3 length: 14 amino acids. With 6 bases removed from V and 4 bases from J, the gap between germline ends came to 14 bases. CDR1 and CDR2 (germline): SNHLY, FYNNEI. CDR3 DNA sequence: TGTGCCAGCAGGGCGAGGGGTAGCGCAGATACGCAGTATTTT. This sequence encodes CASRARGSADTQYF.

The chain uses TRBV27 and TRBJ2-1; D tentatively reads TRBD1 or TRBD2 (5 bases each). The V gene lost 2 bases and the J gene lost 7 bases, with 12 bases spanning the gap. Germline V gives CDR1 MNHEY, CDR2 SMNVEV (reference sequence). The CDR3 spans 14 residues. DNA for the CDR3: TGTGCCAGCAGTTTACCGGGACCGAGTAATGAGCAGTTCTTC. Translation gives CASSLPGPSNEQFF.

The chain employs TRBV20-1 and TRBJ2-3, with 7 positions matching TRBD1. V lost 5 bases to trimming and J lost 5 bases; unmatched junction nucleotides: 10. CDR1 DFQATT and CDR2 SNEGSKA come from the germline V gene (reference sequence). The CDR3 runs 14 residues. CDR3: CSAVVTGVEDTQYF. The CDR3 DNA reads as TGCAGTGCTGTGGTCACAGGGGTGGAAGATACGCAGTATTTT.

This clonotype was counted a few times. The CDR3: CASSRMGGMMNTEAFF. CDR3 nucleotide sequence: TGTGCCAGCAGCCGTATGGGGGGGATGATGAACACTGAAGCTTTCTTT. The chain combines TRBV7-2 with TRBJ1-1; TRBD1 might be the D (5 bases). Trimming left V 5 bases short and J 0 bases short, with 16 bases between. The CDR3 runs 16 residues. Germline V lookup: CDR1 SGHTA, CDR2 FQGNSA.

The rearrangement links TRBV28 to TRBJ2-7; no clear D gene. The end of the DNA aligns better with TRBJ2-5, so the J call may be wrong. The germline gives CDR1 MDHEN, CDR2 SYDVKM. This CDR3 region has 18 residues. The CDR3 loop reads CASSLARQRAKPQETQYF. In nucleotides, the CDR3 is TGTGCCAGCAGTTTGGCTCGTCAGAGAGCTAAGCCGCAAGAGACCCAGTACTTC.